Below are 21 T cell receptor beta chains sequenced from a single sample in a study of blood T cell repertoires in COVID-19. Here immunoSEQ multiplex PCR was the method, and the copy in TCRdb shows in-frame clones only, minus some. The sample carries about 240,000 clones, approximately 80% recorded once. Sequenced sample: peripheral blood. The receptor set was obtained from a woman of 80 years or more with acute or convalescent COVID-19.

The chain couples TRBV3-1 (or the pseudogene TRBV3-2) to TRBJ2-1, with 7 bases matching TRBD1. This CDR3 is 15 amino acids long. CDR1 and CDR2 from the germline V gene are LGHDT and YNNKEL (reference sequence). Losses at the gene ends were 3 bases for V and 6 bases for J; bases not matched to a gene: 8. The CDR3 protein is CASSHPSDRSNEQFF. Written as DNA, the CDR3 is TGTGCCAGCAGCCACCCCTCGGACAGGAGCAATGAGCAGTTCTTC.

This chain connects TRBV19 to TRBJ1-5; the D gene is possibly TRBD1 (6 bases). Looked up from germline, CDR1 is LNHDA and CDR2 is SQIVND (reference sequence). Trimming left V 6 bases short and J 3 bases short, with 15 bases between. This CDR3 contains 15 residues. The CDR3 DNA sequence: TGTGCCAGTAGGAGGGGGAGAGACGCCAATCAGCCCCAGCATTTT. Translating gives CASRRGRDANQPQHF.

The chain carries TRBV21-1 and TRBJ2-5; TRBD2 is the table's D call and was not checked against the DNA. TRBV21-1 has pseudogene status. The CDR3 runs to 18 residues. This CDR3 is CASNPLLAGGFFKETQYF. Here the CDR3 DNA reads TGTGCCAGCAACCCTCTCCTAGCGGGGGGCTTCTTCAAAGAGACCCAGTACTTC.

CDR3 bases: TGTGCCAGCAGTACCGAGACAGGCGGGTGGACTGAAGCTTTCTTT. Translated, it gives CASSTETGGWTEAFF. This chain links TRBV6-5 with TRBJ1-1; D may be TRBD1 (6 bases). Germline V gene sequence: CDR1 MNHEY, CDR2 SVGAGI. The CDR3 has 15 amino acids. V was pared by 5 bases and J by 5 bases, with 18 bases between.

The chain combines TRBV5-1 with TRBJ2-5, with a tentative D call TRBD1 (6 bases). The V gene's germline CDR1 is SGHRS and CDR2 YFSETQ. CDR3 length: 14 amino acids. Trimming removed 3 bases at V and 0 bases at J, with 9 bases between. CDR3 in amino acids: CASSSGTNQETQYF. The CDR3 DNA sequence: TGCGCCAGCAGCTCCGGGACAAACCAAGAGACCCAGTACTTC.

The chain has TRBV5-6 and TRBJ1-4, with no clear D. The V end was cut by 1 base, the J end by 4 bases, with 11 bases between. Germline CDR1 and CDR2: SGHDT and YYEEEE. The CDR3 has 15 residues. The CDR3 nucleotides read TGTGCCAGCAGCTTGTACGGCAGGTTTAATGAAAAACTGTTTTTT. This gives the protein CASSLYGRFNEKLFF.

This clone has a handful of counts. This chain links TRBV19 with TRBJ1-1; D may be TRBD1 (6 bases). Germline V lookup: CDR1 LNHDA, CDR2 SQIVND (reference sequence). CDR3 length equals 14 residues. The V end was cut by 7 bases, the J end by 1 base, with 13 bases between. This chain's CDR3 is CASIAGGANTEAFF. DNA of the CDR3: TGTGCCAGTATAGCTGGGGGGGCGAACACTGAAGCTTTCTTT.

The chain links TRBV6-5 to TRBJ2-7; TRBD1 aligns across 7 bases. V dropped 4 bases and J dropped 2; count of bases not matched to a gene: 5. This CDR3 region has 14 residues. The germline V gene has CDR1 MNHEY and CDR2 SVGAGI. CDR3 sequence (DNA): TGTGCCAGCAGTTCCCTAGACAGGGCCTACGAGCAGTACTTC. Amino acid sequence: CASSSLDRAYEQYF.

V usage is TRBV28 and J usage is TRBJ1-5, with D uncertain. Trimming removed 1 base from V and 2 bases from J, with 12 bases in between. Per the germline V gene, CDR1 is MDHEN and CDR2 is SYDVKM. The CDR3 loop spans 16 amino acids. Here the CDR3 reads CASSLSGVRGNQPQHF. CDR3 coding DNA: TGTGCCAGCAGTTTATCGGGTGTGAGGGGCAATCAGCCCCAGCATTTT.

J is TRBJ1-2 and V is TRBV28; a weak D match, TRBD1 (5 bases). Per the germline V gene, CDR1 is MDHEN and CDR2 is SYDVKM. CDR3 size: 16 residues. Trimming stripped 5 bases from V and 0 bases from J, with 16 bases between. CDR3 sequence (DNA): TGTGCCAGCAGTACCACTTCAGGGATAGCTAACTATGGCTACACCTTC. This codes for CASSTTSGIANYGYTF.

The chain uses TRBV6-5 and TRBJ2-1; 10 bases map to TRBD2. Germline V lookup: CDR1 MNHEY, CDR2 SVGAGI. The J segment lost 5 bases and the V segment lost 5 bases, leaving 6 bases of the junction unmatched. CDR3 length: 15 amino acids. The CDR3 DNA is TGTGCCAGCAGTCGAGCGGGGGGGCGGAACAATGAGCAGTTCTTC. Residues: CASSRAGGRNNEQFF.

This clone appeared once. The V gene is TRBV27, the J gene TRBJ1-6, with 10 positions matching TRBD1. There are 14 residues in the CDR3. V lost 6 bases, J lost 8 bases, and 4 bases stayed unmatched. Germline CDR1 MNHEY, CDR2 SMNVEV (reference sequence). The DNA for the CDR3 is TGTGCCAGCAGGACAGGGGGCATGGATTCACCCCTCCACTTT. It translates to CASRTGGMDSPLHF.

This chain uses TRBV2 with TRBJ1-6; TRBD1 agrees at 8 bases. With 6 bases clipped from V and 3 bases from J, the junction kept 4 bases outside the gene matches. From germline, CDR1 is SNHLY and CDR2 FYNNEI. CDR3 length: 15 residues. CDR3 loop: CASRGTGDYNSPLHF. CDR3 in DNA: TGTGCCAGCAGGGGGACAGGAGACTATAATTCACCCCTCCACTTT. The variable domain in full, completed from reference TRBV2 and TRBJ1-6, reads EPEVTQTPSHQVTQMGQEVILRCVPISNHLYFYWYRQILGQKVEFLVSFYNNEISEKSEIFDDQFSVERPDGSNFTLKIRSTKLEDSAMYFCASRGTGDYNSPLHFGNGTRLTVT.

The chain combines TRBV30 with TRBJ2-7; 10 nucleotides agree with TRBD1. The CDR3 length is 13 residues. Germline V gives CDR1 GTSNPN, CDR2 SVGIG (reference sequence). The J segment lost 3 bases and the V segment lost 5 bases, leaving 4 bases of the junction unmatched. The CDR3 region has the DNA TGTGCCTGGGACAGGGGGCCAAACTACGAGCAGTACTTC. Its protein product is CAWDRGPNYEQYF.

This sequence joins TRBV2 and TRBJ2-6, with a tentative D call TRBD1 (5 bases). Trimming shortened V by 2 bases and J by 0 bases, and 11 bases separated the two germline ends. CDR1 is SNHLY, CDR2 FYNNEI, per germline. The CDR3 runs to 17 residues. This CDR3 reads CASSETPGISGANVLTF. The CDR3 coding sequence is TGTGCCAGCAGTGAAACCCCAGGGATCTCTGGGGCCAACGTCCTGACTTTC.

CDR3 sequence: CASNTGTSGGPNYNEQFF. CDR3 DNA: TGTGCCAGCAACACCGGGACTAGCGGGGGACCCAACTACAATGAGCAGTTCTTC. The V and J genes are TRBV2 and TRBJ2-1, with 14 bases lining up with TRBD2. The germline V gene has CDR1 SNHLY and CDR2 FYNNEI. J was trimmed by 3 bases and V by 7 bases; bases with no gene match: 11. There are 18 residues in the CDR3. Full variable domain (remainder filled in from reference TRBV2 and TRBJ2-1): EPEVTQTPSHQVTQMGQEVILRCVPISNHLYFYWYRQILGQKVEFLVSFYNNEISEKSEIFDDQFSVERPDGSNFTLKIRSTKLEDSAMYFCASNTGTSGGPNYNEQFFGPGTRLTVL.

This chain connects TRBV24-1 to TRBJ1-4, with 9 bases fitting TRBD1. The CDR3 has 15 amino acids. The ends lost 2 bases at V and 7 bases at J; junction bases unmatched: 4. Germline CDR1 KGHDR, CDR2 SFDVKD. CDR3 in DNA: TGTGCCACCAGTGATTCCGGGACAGGGCTTGAAAAACTGTTTTTT. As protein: CATSDSGTGLEKLFF.

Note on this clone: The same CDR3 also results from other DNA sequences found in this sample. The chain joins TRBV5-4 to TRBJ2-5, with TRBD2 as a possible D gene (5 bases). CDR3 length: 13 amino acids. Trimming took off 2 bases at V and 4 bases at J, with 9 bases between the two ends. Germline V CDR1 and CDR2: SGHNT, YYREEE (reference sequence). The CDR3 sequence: CASSLGGGETQYF. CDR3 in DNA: TGTGCCAGCAGCTTAGGAGGCGGAGAGACCCAGTACTTC.

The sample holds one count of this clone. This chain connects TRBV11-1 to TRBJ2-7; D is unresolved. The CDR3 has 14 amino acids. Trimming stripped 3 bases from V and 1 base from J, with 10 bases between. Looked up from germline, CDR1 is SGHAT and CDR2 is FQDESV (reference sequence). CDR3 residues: CASSFSPESYEQYF. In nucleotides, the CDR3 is TGTGCCAGCAGCTTTAGCCCGGAATCCTACGAGCAGTACTTC.

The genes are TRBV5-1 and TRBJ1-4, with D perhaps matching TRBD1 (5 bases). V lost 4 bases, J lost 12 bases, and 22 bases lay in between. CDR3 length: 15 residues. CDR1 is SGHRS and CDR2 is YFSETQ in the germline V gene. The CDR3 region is CASSPPTAPGQELFF. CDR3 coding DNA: TGCGCCAGCAGCCCCCCGACAGCCCCGGGTCAGGAACTGTTTTTT.

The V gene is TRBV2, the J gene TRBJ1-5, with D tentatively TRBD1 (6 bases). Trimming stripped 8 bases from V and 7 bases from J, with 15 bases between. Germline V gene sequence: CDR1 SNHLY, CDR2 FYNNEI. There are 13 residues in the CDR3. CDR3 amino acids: CASSWGGQQPQHF. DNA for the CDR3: TGTGCCAGCTCCTGGGGGGGCCAGCAGCCCCAGCATTTT.